The entry that follows covers one T cell receptor beta chain sequence. What it binds is not known. The sample comes from a study of T cell responses to AZD1222 COVID-19 vaccine. Whole-study results and caveats: The breadth and depth of Spike-specific TCRs increased once two AZD1222 doses had been given. There were mostly white British donors and more females than males, and clonal diversity was possibly underestimated. It was only after the peak T cell response that any repertoires were sampled.

TCRdb keeps only in-frame clones here, not all; method: immunoSEQ multiplex PCR. The top ten hold around 10% of the sample, which has roughly 67,000 clones, about 80% seen once. The CDR3 loop spans 15 amino acids. V dropped 4 bases and J dropped 3 bases, with 17 bases sitting between them. The germline V gene has CDR1 SQVTM and CDR2 ANQGSEA. The sequence derives from an adult in good health. The chain combines TRBV29-1 with TRBJ2-3; D is perhaps TRBD2 (6 bases). This specimen was peripheral blood, taken on day 0 of AZD1222 vaccination. CDR3 in DNA: TGCAGCGTTGTAAGGGATATACGGGGGACAGATACGCAGTATTTT. This translates into CSVVRDIRGTDTQYF.